The 25 T cell receptor beta chains below were found in one sample sequenced in a study of blood T cell repertoires in COVID-19. TCRdb keeps only in-frame clones here, not all; method: immunoSEQ multiplex PCR. The repertoire holds about 36,000 clones, roughly 78% seen once, with approximately 32% in the top ten. The sequenced sample consisted of peripheral blood. The receptors were gathered from a man in his fifties or sixties with acute or convalescent COVID-19.

The rearrangement uses TRBV2 and TRBJ1-2; D uncertain. Trimming cost V 4 bases and J 1 base, with 16 bases left between them. The CDR3 consists of 16 residues. Looked up from germline, CDR1 is SNHLY and CDR2 is FYNNEI. The DNA for the CDR3 is TGTGCCAGCAGTGGCTACCTTGACACAGTTAACTATGGCTACACCTTC. Residues: CASSGYLDTVNYGYTF.

This clone was found a few times. The gene calls are TRBV19 and TRBJ2-3; 11 bases are shared with TRBD2. J was trimmed by 5 bases and V by 4 bases; bases with no gene match: 5. Germline CDR1 is LNHDA and CDR2 is SQIVND (reference sequence). The CDR3 length is 15 residues. The CDR3: CASSKTSGMVDTQYF. CDR3 bases: TGTGCCAGTAGTAAGACTAGCGGGATGGTAGATACGCAGTATTTT.

The V call is TRBV19, the J call TRBJ1-1; TRBD1 is a possible D gene (5 bases). V was shortened by 7 bases and J by 9 bases, with 18 bases between the two germline ends. CDR1 and CDR2 from the germline V gene are LNHDA and SQIVND (reference sequence). The CDR3 is 13 residues long. The CDR3 region is CASILRRGGKAFF. The CDR3, as DNA: TGTGCCAGTATCTTACGGAGGGGAGGGAAAGCTTTCTTT. The full variable domain, completed using reference TRBV19 and TRBJ1-1, is DGGITQSPKYLFRKEGQNVTLSCEQNLNHDAMYWYRQDPGQGLRLIYYSQIVNDFQKGDIAEGYSVSREKKESFPLTVTSAQKNPTAFYLCASILRRGGKAFFGQGTRLTVV.

This clone showed up just once. The DNA for the CDR3 is TGTGCCAGTAGACCTCCTAGCGGAACCTACAATGAGCAGTTCTTC. Translation: CASRPPSGTYNEQFF. The rearrangement joins TRBV19 to TRBJ2-1; 7 bases map to TRBD2. The CDR3 is made up of 15 amino acids. The germline V gene has CDR1 LNHDA and CDR2 SQIVND (reference sequence). Trimming cost V 6 bases and J 2 bases; bases outside gene matches: 7.

The table lists this clone with a few counts. The CDR3 nucleotides are TGCGCCAGCAGCCAGTCGACAGGAAACTATGGCTACACCTTC. The encoded protein is CASSQSTGNYGYTF. The V and J genes are TRBV5-1 and TRBJ1-2; D is possibly TRBD1 (6 bases). Germline assignment: CDR1 SGHRS and CDR2 YFSETQ. The CDR3 runs 14 residues. V was shortened by 4 bases and J by 2 bases, with 12 bases between the two germline ends.

In this sample, this clone turned up once. The chain has TRBV4-1 and TRBJ1-1, with D possibly matching TRBD1 (6 bases). The CDR3 length is 18 residues. The V and J ends lost 4 bases and 1 base respectively, with 22 bases between them. From germline, CDR1 is MGHRA and CDR2 YSYEKL. DNA for the CDR3: TGCGCCAGCAGCCGGATAACAGGGATGGGTTTTTCGAACACTGAAGCTTTCTTT. It codes for CASSRITGMGFSNTEAFF.

The J gene is TRBJ2-1, the V gene TRBV29-1; D might be TRBD2 (5 bases). The CDR3 spans 11 residues. Trimming stripped 6 bases from V and 8 bases from J, with 11 bases between. Germline values: CDR1 SQVTM, CDR2 ANQGSEA. Written as DNA, the CDR3 is TGCAGCGTGACTACTGGGTATGAGCAGTTCTTC. This encodes CSVTTGYEQFF.

This chain joins TRBV4-3 and TRBJ2-2; D might be TRBD2 (6 bases). The CDR3 totals 16 residues. Germline lookup yields CDR1 LGHNA and CDR2 YSLEER. Trimming left V 0 bases short and J 5 bases short, with 13 bases between. In DNA, the CDR3 is TGCGCCAGCAGCCAAGAAGTGCTAGGAGGGACCGGGGAGCTGTTTTTT. Its translation is CASSQEVLGGTGELFF.

The chain is built from TRBV9 and TRBJ2-5; TRBD1 matches at 10 bases. Germline assignment: CDR1 SGDLS and CDR2 YYNGEE. This CDR3 comprises 19 residues. Trimming cost V 4 bases and J 1 base; bases outside gene matches: 16. The CDR3 sequence: CASSPRPGQGRRFQETQYF. DNA for the CDR3: TGTGCCAGCAGCCCTCGCCCGGGACAGGGGCGCCGGTTCCAAGAGACCCAGTACTTC.

The sample holds many counts of this clone. This chain joins TRBV24-1 and TRBJ2-5; 9 nucleotides line up with TRBD2. The CDR3 extends over 14 amino acids. Losses at the gene ends were 4 bases for V and 2 bases for J; bases not matched to a gene: 1. CDR1 and CDR2 (germline): KGHDR, SFDVKD. In DNA, the CDR3 is TGTGCCACCAGTGACCTAGCGGGGCAAGAGACCCAGTACTTC. This encodes CATSDLAGQETQYF.

As regards this clone: A junction boundary mismatches the germline segment, possibly from a read error. The chain couples TRBV23-1 to TRBJ1-5, with TRBD1 as a possible D gene (5 bases). TRBV23-1 belongs to the ORF category, with a function that is uncertain. The CDR3 extends over 15 amino acids. CDR3 loop: CPSSPPGGEDQPQHF. CDR3 coding DNA: TGCCCCAGCAGTCCCCCGGGGGGGGAAGATCAGCCCCAGCATTTT.

The rearrangement links TRBV4-2 to TRBJ2-7, with D possibly TRBD2 on 5 matching bases. CDR1 is LGHNA and CDR2 is YNFKEQ in the germline V gene. Trimming took 2 bases from V and 1 from J, leaving 9 bases between them. This CDR3 is built from 14 residues. The DNA for the CDR3 is TGTGCCAGCAGCCAAACCGGCGGGTCCTACGAGCAGTACTTC. It codes for CASSQTGGSYEQYF.

CDR3 loop: CASRPTGRSNEQFF. The CDR3 nucleotides read TGTGCCAGCAGACCCACCGGGAGGTCGAATGAGCAGTTCTTC. The chain recombines TRBV11-3 with TRBJ2-1; TRBD2 matches 7 bases. The CDR3 length is 14 residues. Germline trimming cut 6 bases from V and 7 bases from J; bases unmatched to any gene: 9. Per germline, CDR1 SGHNT and CDR2 YENEEA.

The chain employs TRBV6-4 and TRBJ2-3; 7 bases match TRBD1. The CDR3 length is 13 residues. Germline V lookup: CDR1 MRHNA, CDR2 SNTAGT. The junction had 6 bases not matched to a gene; V was cut back by 4 bases and J by 8 bases. This CDR3 is CASSAVTGTTQYF. CDR3 bases: TGTGCCAGCAGTGCCGTGACAGGGACTACGCAGTATTTT.

Regarding this clone: Other DNA variants within this sample encode the same CDR3. The rearrangement links TRBV11-3 to TRBJ2-2; perhaps TRBD1 as D (5 bases). The CDR3 length is 14 residues. Trimming left V 1 base short and J 2 bases short, with 5 bases between. From germline, CDR1 is SGHNT and CDR2 YENEEA. CDR3 amino acids: CASSLGGNTGELFF. In DNA form, the CDR3 reads TGTGCCAGCAGCTTAGGGGGCAACACCGGGGAGCTGTTTTTT.

V and J are TRBV7-9 and TRBJ1-3, with a tentative D call TRBD1 (5 bases). There are 14 residues in the CDR3. V lost 5 bases, J lost 0 bases, and 8 bases lay in between. The germline V gene has CDR1 SEHNR and CDR2 FQNEAQ (reference sequence). CDR3 region: CASSADNSGNTIYF. CDR3 DNA: TGTGCCAGCAGCGCGGACAACTCTGGAAACACCATATATTTT.

The rearrangement uses TRBV9 and TRBJ2-7; D might be TRBD2 (6 bases). Looked up from germline, CDR1 is SGDLS and CDR2 is YYNGEE. This CDR3 has 14 amino acids. Trimming pared 0 bases from V and 2 bases from J, leaving 9 bases between. CDR3 in DNA: TGTGCCAGCAGCGTAGATGCGGGGCCCTACGAGCAGTACTTC. Encoded protein: CASSVDAGPYEQYF.

This clone has a single count. The J gene is TRBJ2-6, the V gene TRBV28; a possible D gene is TRBD1 (5 bases). V was trimmed by 2 bases and J by 4 bases, leaving 15 bases between them. Germline-derived CDR1 and CDR2 are MDHEN and SYDVKM. This CDR3 comprises 17 residues. The CDR3 bases are TGTGCCAGCAGTTTACGCCGAATGAGGACAGGGGCCAACGTCCTGACTTTC. Its translation is CASSLRRMRTGANVLTF.

The chain is built from TRBV12-3 or TRBV12-4 and TRBJ1-1; D is undetermined. The CDR3 is 13 residues long. The ends were cut back, 6 bases at V and 1 base at J, with 9 bases in the middle. CDR3: CASSQDGNTEAFF. DNA of the CDR3: TGTGCCAGCAGCCAGGATGGGAACACTGAAGCTTTCTTT.

The V call is TRBV30, the J call TRBJ2-3, with 10 bases aligning to TRBD2. Germline V gene sequence: CDR1 GTSNPN, CDR2 SVGIG (reference sequence). This CDR3 spans 15 amino acids. J lost 1 base, V lost 0 bases, and 1 base had no gene match. In DNA, the CDR3 is TGTGCCTGGAGTGTAGGGACTAGCGGCACAGATACGCAGTATTTT. It yields the protein CAWSVGTSGTDTQYF.

The chain links TRBV5-1 to TRBJ2-5; a possible D gene is TRBD1 (6 bases). This CDR3 has 13 amino acids. Trimming removed 5 bases from V and 0 bases from J, with 8 bases in between. CDR1 and CDR2 (germline): SGHRS, YFSETQ. CDR3 region: CASRQGYQETQYF. In DNA, the CDR3 is TGCGCCAGCAGACAGGGCTACCAAGAGACCCAGTACTTC.

The rearrangement links TRBV19 to TRBJ1-1; D is perhaps TRBD1 (6 bases). The germline gives CDR1 LNHDA, CDR2 SQIVND (reference sequence). The ends were cut back, 5 bases at V and 3 bases at J, with 16 bases in the middle. The CDR3 extends over 15 amino acids. The CDR3 DNA reads TGTGCCAGTAGTCCTAGGACAGTGGAAGACACTGAAGCTTTCTTT. This gives the protein CASSPRTVEDTEAFF.

In this sample, this clone turned up a few times. This rearrangement joins TRBV7-2 to TRBJ2-7, with D hard to call. This CDR3 comprises 13 residues. CDR1 SGHTA and CDR2 FQGNSA come from the germline V gene. V dropped 0 bases and J dropped 10 bases, with 13 bases sitting between them. CDR3 DNA sequence: TGTGCCAGCAGCTTAGCCTGGTTTTCAGTACAGTACTTC. This codes for CASSLAWFSVQYF. Looking up the rest from reference TRBV7-2 and TRBJ2-7 gives the full variable domain: GAGVSQSPSNKVTEKGKDVELRCDPISGHTALYWYRQSLGQGLEFLIYFQGNSAPDKSGLPSDRFSAERTGGSVSTLTIQRTQQEDSAVYLCASSLAWFSVQYFGPGTRLTVT.

The chain combines TRBV11-2 with TRBJ2-7; D gene ambiguous. Trimming left V 5 bases short and J 2 bases short, with 10 bases between. Germline V lookup: CDR1 SGHAT, CDR2 FQNNGV. The CDR3 has 13 residues. This chain's CDR3 is CASSRGETYEQYF. CDR3 sequence (DNA): TGTGCCAGCAGCAGAGGCGAAACCTACGAGCAGTACTTC.

This chain uses TRBV6-5 with TRBJ2-3; 9 bases line up with TRBD2. This CDR3 is built from 14 residues. The V segment lost 6 bases and the J segment 2 bases; nucleotides outside the gene matches: 3. CDR1 and CDR2 (germline): MNHEY, SVGAGI. The DNA for the CDR3 is TGTGCCAGCAGGGGACTAGCTGCCACAGATACGCAGTATTTT. This gives the protein CASRGLAATDTQYF.